The 28 T cell receptor beta chains reported below all come from one sample, sequenced in a study of T cell repertoires in cytomegalovirus infection. TCRdb itself ran the reads through MiXCR, one entry per CDR3 protein. The sample comprises 490,000 or so distinct CDR3 sequences, about 11% of which are singletons, and roughly 10% rests with the top ten. Material: PBMCs. Receptors originate from a human donor in good health (CMV status not recorded). Some clones in this sample may be carry-over from other donors' samples.

V and J are TRBV3-1 and TRBJ2-7; D remains ambiguous. This CDR3 has 12 amino acids. V was cut by 5 bases and J by 5 bases, with 10 bases left in between. Per the germline V gene, CDR1 is LGHDT and CDR2 is YNNKEL (reference sequence). CDR3 in amino acids: CASSRSANEQYF. The CDR3 nucleotides read TGTGCCAGCAGCAGGTCCGCGAACGAGCAGTACTTC.

This chain's CDR3 is CATSDFPLTAGQFF. The DNA for the CDR3 is TGTGCCACCAGTGATTTCCCCTTGACCGCGGGGCAGTTCTTC. V is TRBV24-1 and J is TRBJ2-1; tentatively, D is TRBD2 (5 bases). Germline assignment: CDR1 KGHDR and CDR2 SFDVKD. There are 14 residues in the CDR3. V lost 1 base and J lost 12, with 15 bases in between.

This clonotype occurred many times. The CDR3 region is CASQAGGTDTQYF. CDR3 in DNA: TGTGCCAGCCAAGCGGGGGGGACAGATACGCAGTATTTT. The V gene is TRBV6-2 or TRBV6-3, the J gene TRBJ2-3; 10 bases match TRBD2. The J segment lost 3 bases and the V segment lost 8 bases, leaving 2 bases of the junction unmatched. Germline V gene data show CDR1 as MNHEY and CDR2 as SVGEGT. The CDR3 has 13 residues.

The genes are TRBV20-1 and TRBJ1-6; D is undetermined. V was pared by 3 bases and J by 7 bases, with 13 bases between. There are 14 residues in the CDR3. Germline V lookup: CDR1 DFQATT, CDR2 SNEGSKA (reference sequence). The CDR3 reads CSASPGISNSPLHF. CDR3 coding DNA: TGCAGTGCTAGCCCCGGGATATCGAATTCACCCCTCCACTTT.

This clonotype showed up just a few times. This chain joins TRBV4-2 and TRBJ2-7; D is unresolved. The CDR3 contains 13 residues. Germline CDR1 is LGHNA and CDR2 is YNFKEQ. V lost 1 base, J lost 3 bases, and 7 bases lay in between. CDR3 protein: CASSQVRDYEQYF. The CDR3 bases are TGTGCCAGCAGCCAAGTTAGGGACTACGAGCAGTACTTC.

This clonotype turned up a few times. The junction shows a germline mismatch at one end, possibly a read error. The gene calls are TRBV7-7 and TRBJ2-3, with TRBD2 identical over 8 bases. The germline CDR1 and CDR2 sequences are SSHAT and FNYEAQ (reference sequence). CDR3 length: 15 amino acids. The CDR3 sequence is CASSTGGSGSDTQYF. In DNA form, the CDR3 reads TGTGCTAGCAGCACCGGGGGAAGCGGGAGCGATACGCAGTATTTT. The full variable domain, completed using reference TRBV7-7 and TRBJ2-3, is GAGVSQSPRYKVTKRGQDVTLRCDPISSHATLYWYQQALGQGPEFLTYFNYEAQPDKSGLPSDRFSAERPEGSISTLTIQRTEQRDSAMYRCASSTGGSGSDTQYFGPGTRLTVL.

This clonotype was counted at least ten times. The chain carries TRBV20-1 and TRBJ1-5, with 8 bases that match TRBD1. V dropped 0 bases and J dropped 0; count of bases not matched to a gene: 7. The CDR3 covers 17 residues. From germline, CDR1 is DFQATT and CDR2 SNEGSKA (reference sequence). The CDR3 here is CSARDNRGLASNQPQHF. The DNA for the CDR3 is TGCAGTGCTAGAGATAACAGGGGGTTGGCTAGCAATCAGCCCCAGCATTTT.

This clonotype was seen a handful of times. The genes are TRBV12-3 or TRBV12-4 and TRBJ2-1, with a tentative D call TRBD1 (5 bases). The CDR3 is 14 amino acids. V was cut by 4 bases and J by 1 base, with 8 bases left in between. This CDR3 is CASSYQGSYNEQFF. The CDR3 region has the DNA TGTGCCAGCAGTTATCAGGGATCCTACAATGAGCAGTTCTTC.

Ten or more counts support this clonotype. The genes are TRBV27 and TRBJ2-3; the match to TRBD1 covers 8 bases. Germline V gene sequence: CDR1 MNHEY, CDR2 SMNVEV (reference sequence). J gave up 11 bases and V 0 bases, and 4 bases lay outside the gene matches. CDR3 size: 13 residues. The CDR3 loop reads CASSLSRQGMQYF. CDR3 in DNA: TGTGCCAGCAGTTTATCCAGACAGGGGATGCAGTATTTT.

This clonotype turned up a few times. This rearrangement joins TRBV15 to TRBJ1-1, with a possible D match to TRBD1 (5 bases). Per the germline V gene, CDR1 is LNHNV and CDR2 is YYDKDF (reference sequence). The ends were cut back, 1 base at V and 0 bases at J, with 12 bases in the middle. CDR3 length equals 16 residues. CDR3 nucleotide sequence: TGTGCCACCAGCAGAGGGGGGTTACCCCTGAACACTGAAGCTTTCTTT. Residues: CATSRGGLPLNTEAFF.

The rearrangement uses TRBV7-9 and TRBJ1-1; D is possibly TRBD1 (6 bases). The germline V gene encodes CDR1 SEHNR and CDR2 FQNEAQ (reference sequence). This CDR3 contains 14 residues. The V end lost 3 bases, the J end lost 2 bases, and 10 bases lay between the germline ends. In nucleotides, the CDR3 is TGTGCCAGCAGCTTTCCAGGGGCTAACACTGAAGCTTTCTTT. Amino acids: CASSFPGANTEAFF.

This clonotype was observed many times. The chain links TRBV27 to TRBJ1-1; TRBD1 matches 7 bases. Looked up from germline, CDR1 is MNHEY and CDR2 is SMNVEV (reference sequence). J lost 5 bases, V lost 1 base, and 1 base had no gene match. The CDR3 has 13 amino acids. This chain's CDR3 is CASSLYRGTEAFF. The CDR3 DNA reads TGTGCCAGCAGTTTATACAGGGGTACTGAAGCTTTCTTT.

This clonotype was detected a few times. The chain is built from TRBV7-8 and TRBJ1-5, with unresolved D. CDR1 SGHVS and CDR2 FQNEAQ come from the germline V gene. Trimming pared 3 bases from V and 5 bases from J, leaving 8 bases between. The length of the CDR3 is 13 residues. The DNA for the CDR3 is TGTGCCAGCAGCTTTGCAAGGGATCAGCCCCAGCATTTT. The encoded protein is CASSFARDQPQHF. Full variable domain (outside the CDR3, taken from reference TRBV7-8 and TRBJ1-5): GAGVSQSPRYKVAKRGQDVALRCDPISGHVSLFWYQQALGQGPEFLTYFQNEAQLDKSGLPSDRFFAERPEGSVSTLKIQRTQQEDSAVYLCASSFARDQPQHFGDGTRLSIL.

This clonotype has a handful of counts. This rearrangement joins TRBV5-1 to TRBJ2-1; unclear D gene. This CDR3 contains 15 residues. Germline lookup yields CDR1 SGHRS and CDR2 YFSETQ. V lost 3 bases, J lost 7 bases, and 17 bases lay in between. CDR3 sequence: CASSSTGTLGNEQFF. The DNA for the CDR3 is TGCGCCAGCAGCTCTACTGGAACCTTGGGTAATGAGCAGTTCTTC.

A remark on this clonotype: The junction differs from germline at one of its ends, possibly a read error. The V call is TRBV28, the J call TRBJ1-4; D is unresolved. The CDR3 covers 15 residues. CDR1 and CDR2 (germline): MDHEN, SYDVKM. CDR3 in DNA: TGTGCCAGCAGTTTCTACGTCAGGACTAATGAAAAACTGTATTTT. Translating it yields CASSFYVRTNEKLYF.

There are a few counts of this clonotype. The chain joins TRBV28 to TRBJ1-5; unclear D gene. Germline V gene lookup returns CDR1 MDHEN and CDR2 SYDVKM. Trimming took off 7 bases at V and 1 base at J, with 5 bases between the two ends. This CDR3 contains 12 residues. CDR3 in amino acids: CASMDSNQPQHF. The CDR3 DNA reads TGTGCCAGCATGGACAGCAATCAGCCCCAGCATTTT.

In its sample, this clonotype was seen many times. This chain uses TRBV28 with TRBJ1-2; the D gene is possibly TRBD1 (6 bases). V shed 3 bases and J shed 3 bases, with 11 bases lying between them. Germline V CDR1 and CDR2: MDHEN, SYDVKM. The CDR3 consists of 14 residues. The CDR3 DNA reads as TGTGCCAGCAGTTTGGGGTCAGGGGACTATGGCTACACCTTC. It is translated as CASSLGSGDYGYTF.

This clonotype came up a few times. The chain has TRBV28 and TRBJ2-1, with no clear D. The V and J ends lost 7 bases and 6 bases respectively, with 7 bases between them. CDR3 size: 11 residues. Looked up from germline, CDR1 is MDHEN and CDR2 is SYDVKM. As DNA, the CDR3 is TGTGCCAGCATCCATCTCAATGAGCAGTTCTTC. It is translated as CASIHLNEQFF.

The chain recombines TRBV20-1 with TRBJ1-5; TRBD1 agrees at 7 bases. The CDR3 contains 14 residues. Per the germline V gene, CDR1 is DFQATT and CDR2 is SNEGSKA (reference sequence). The V gene end was trimmed by 6 bases and the J gene end by 6 bases; junction bases not matched to a gene: 11. As DNA, the CDR3 is TGCAGTGCACTCAGACAGGGAATAGTTCAGCCCCAGCATTTT. It yields the protein CSALRQGIVQPQHF.

This clonotype was seen ten or more times. The CDR3 sequence: CASRGTGGGNQPQHF. The CDR3 DNA reads TGTGCCAGCAGGGGGACAGGGGGCGGGAATCAGCCCCAGCATTTT. The chain carries TRBV12-3 or TRBV12-4 and TRBJ1-5, with 12 bases that match TRBD1. V lost 6 bases and J lost 4; bases outside the gene matches: 4. The CDR3 is 15 residues long.

This clonotype has at least ten counts. This sequence joins TRBV7-3 and TRBJ2-1, with 9 bases identical to TRBD2. V dropped 4 bases and J dropped 8; count of bases not matched to a gene: 6. The CDR3 length is 14 residues. Germline loops: CDR1 SGHTA, CDR2 FQGTGA. DNA of the CDR3: TGTGCCAGCAGCTCCGGTAGCGGGAGATATGAGCAGTTCTTC. Encoded protein: CASSSGSGRYEQFF.

The sample holds many counts of this clonotype. V and J are TRBV12-3 or TRBV12-4 and TRBJ1-5, with D unclear. The CDR3 spans 11 residues. V was shortened by 2 bases and J by 6 bases, with 2 bases between the two germline ends. CDR3: CASSLSQPQHF. The CDR3 coding sequence is TGTGCCAGCAGTTTAAGTCAGCCCCAGCATTTT.

This clonotype has a count of ten or more. J is TRBJ2-1 and V is TRBV24-1, with 10 bases that match TRBD1. V gave up 3 bases and J gave up 5 bases; unmatched junction bases: 12. The CDR3 is 18 residues long. CDR1 and CDR2 (germline): KGHDR, SFDVKD. The CDR3 loop is CATSDPRDRGRTNNEQFF. DNA of the CDR3: TGTGCCACCAGTGATCCCCGGGACAGGGGTCGTACCAACAATGAGCAGTTCTTC.

In its sample, this clonotype was seen many times. The chain employs TRBV7-9 and TRBJ1-6; D gene uncertain. The ends were cut back, 5 bases at V and 10 bases at J, with 21 bases in the middle. The length of the CDR3 is 16 residues. Germline assignment: CDR1 SEHNR and CDR2 FQNEAQ (reference sequence). CDR3 region: CASSVPEGDGKSPLHF. CDR3 nucleotide sequence: TGTGCCAGCAGCGTCCCGGAGGGTGACGGGAAATCACCCCTCCACTTT.

V and J are TRBV20-1 and TRBJ2-1; the D is unclear. Germline CDR1 and CDR2: DFQATT and SNEGSKA (reference sequence). CDR3 length equals 14 residues. Between the trimmed V and J ends, which lost 2 bases and 1 base, there was a span of 9 bases. CDR3 bases: TGCAGTGCTAGAAAGACTGAATCCTACAATGAGCAGTTCTTC. The encoded protein is CSARKTESYNEQFF.

This clonotype was observed many times. This rearrangement joins TRBV12-3 or TRBV12-4 to TRBJ2-5; tentative D call: TRBD2 (6 bases). Between the trimmed V and J ends, which lost 3 bases and 5 bases, there was a span of 16 bases. This CDR3 contains 15 residues. CDR3 sequence (DNA): TGTGCCAGCAGTTTGGGGACTGGTGTATGGGAGACCCAGTACTTC. This encodes CASSLGTGVWETQYF.

This clonotype appeared many times. This rearrangement joins TRBV7-9 to TRBJ1-5; D unresolved. Germline V gene data show CDR1 as SEHNR and CDR2 as FQNEAQ (reference sequence). The germline V and J ends were trimmed by 1 base and 1 base, with 5 bases remaining between them. This CDR3 contains 14 residues. CDR3 DNA sequence: TGTGCCAGCAGCTTAGACCTAAGCAATCAGCCCCAGCATTTT. Translating gives CASSLDLSNQPQHF.

This clonotype was found many times. DNA for the CDR3: TGTGCCACCAGTGGATCGGAGAGCTCGAGCTCCTACAATGAGCAGTTCTTC. This sequence encodes CATSGSESSSSYNEQFF. The chain couples TRBV24-1 to TRBJ2-1; D remains ambiguous. There are 17 residues in the CDR3. V was shortened by 5 bases and J by 0 bases, with 16 bases between the two germline ends. From germline, CDR1 is KGHDR and CDR2 SFDVKD.